The entry that follows covers one T cell receptor beta chain sequence. Germline V lookup: CDR1 LNHDA, CDR2 SQIVND (reference sequence). The length of the CDR3 is 14 residues. Losses at the gene ends were 6 bases for V and 11 bases for J; bases not matched to a gene: 13. This specimen comes from a study of control samples from healthy donors and cancer patients. Measured with immunoSEQ multiplex PCR; TCRdb has only the in-frame clones, and not every one. Altogether 95,000 to 130,000 clones are present, 85% to 90% being singletons, with the ten largest covering around 1.1%. Sample: PBMCs. This TCR derives from a woman in her forties or fifties with colorectal cancer. The V gene is TRBV19, the J gene TRBJ1-1; 9 positions match TRBD1. This CDR3 is CASRPDRGPPGAFF. CDR3 coding DNA: TGTGCCAGTAGGCCGGACAGGGGACCGCCTGGGGCTTTCTTT.